The 22 T cell receptor beta chains reported below all come from one sample, sequenced in a study of shared clonotypes between healthy human individuals. TCRdb keeps only in-frame clones here, not all; method: immunoSEQ multiplex PCR. The sample carries 1.5 million to 2.5 million clones, about 95% recorded once. Positive CCR7 selection of CD45RO-negative cells yielded the naive CD8 cells, and terminally differentiated effector memory CD45RA+ cells were excluded. The source material was naive CD8+ T cells sorted from blood. These receptors came from a young man in good health.

The chain combines TRBV4-3 with TRBJ1-4; D call uncertain. Germline-derived CDR1 and CDR2 are LGHNA and YSLEER. Deletions cut 1 base from V and 5 bases from J, with 17 bases between. CDR3 length: 17 residues. The DNA for the CDR3 is TGCGCCAGCAGCCAAGTTTTCAGGCAGGACCAGAATGAAAAACTGTTTTTT. It is translated as CASSQVFRQDQNEKLFF.

This clone showed up just once. The V and J genes are TRBV5-1 and TRBJ1-1; possible D gene TRBD1, 6 bases. The CDR3 has 14 amino acids. Germline V gene sequence: CDR1 SGHRS, CDR2 YFSETQ. Between the trimmed V and J ends, which lost 2 bases and 4 bases, there was a span of 12 bases. The CDR3 is CASSLTGILTEAFF. For the CDR3, the DNA is TGCGCCAGCAGCTTAACAGGGATTCTCACTGAAGCTTTCTTT.

The gene calls are TRBV6-1 and TRBJ1-6; 7 nucleotides line up with TRBD1. The CDR3 has 17 residues. V lost 1 base to trimming and J lost 8 bases; unmatched junction nucleotides: 11. The V gene's germline CDR1 is MNHNS and CDR2 SASEGT. Here the CDR3 DNA reads TGTGCCAGCAGTGAAGGGTGGGCAGGGGGTTCGGATTCACCCCTCCACTTT. Translating gives CASSEGWAGGSDSPLHF.

As concerns this clone: Distinct nucleotide sequences in the sample also encode this CDR3. V usage is TRBV27 and J usage is TRBJ2-1, with TRBD2 identical over 13 bases. Trimming took 6 bases from V and 7 from J; bases not matched to a gene: 3. This CDR3 spans 14 amino acids. The germline V gene encodes CDR1 MNHEY and CDR2 SMNVEV (reference sequence). CDR3 sequence reads: CASRGLAGVNEQFF. In DNA, the CDR3 is TGTGCCAGCAGAGGACTAGCGGGAGTTAATGAGCAGTTCTTC.

This chain links TRBV6-5 with TRBJ2-3; 7 positions agree with TRBD1. The CDR3 runs to 14 residues. J was trimmed by 4 bases and V by 5 bases; bases with no gene match: 6. Germline V gene data show CDR1 as MNHEY and CDR2 as SVGAGI. In DNA, the CDR3 is TGTGCCAGCAGTCGACAGGGAAGAGCAGATACGCAGTATTTT. Protein: CASSRQGRADTQYF.

The chain joins TRBV30 to TRBJ2-4; 8 bases are a match to TRBD2. V lost 7 bases to trimming and J lost 8 bases; unmatched junction nucleotides: 13. Germline CDR1 is GTSNPN and CDR2 is SVGIG (reference sequence). This CDR3 spans 14 amino acids. The CDR3 nucleotides read TGTGCCTATCGACCGGGACTAGAGTCAGACATTCAGTACTTC. It translates to CAYRPGLESDIQYF.

The chain recombines TRBV6-1 with TRBJ2-1, with D unresolved. V was cut by 5 bases and J by 1 base, with 9 bases left in between. CDR1 MNHNS and CDR2 SASEGT come from the germline V gene. This CDR3 is 14 amino acids long. Written as DNA, the CDR3 is TGTGCCAGCAGTTGGCCTGTTTCCTACAATGAGCAGTTCTTC. Encoded protein: CASSWPVSYNEQFF.

In nucleotides, the CDR3 is TGCAGCGGACAGACAATGACTAGCGGGATAAGCACAGATACGCAGTATTTT. This codes for CSGQTMTSGISTDTQYF. The rearrangement joins TRBV29-1 to TRBJ2-3; 11 bases agree with TRBD2. Germline V gene data show CDR1 as SQVTM and CDR2 as ANQGSEA. CDR3 length: 17 amino acids. The V and J ends lost 7 bases and 0 bases, in that order; junction bases with no gene match: 12.

The chain carries TRBV29-1 and TRBJ2-3; no clear D gene. Germline assignment: CDR1 SQVTM and CDR2 ANQGSEA. Trimming took 1 base from V and 2 from J, leaving 13 bases between them. CDR3 length: 15 amino acids. CDR3 amino acids: CSVEALFPYTDTQYF. CDR3 in DNA: TGCAGCGTTGAAGCTCTGTTCCCCTACACAGATACGCAGTATTTT.

Details on this clone: This sample includes further DNA sequences coding for the same CDR3. DNA for the CDR3: TGTGCCAGCAGTTTAGCGGGGGGTTCCGGGGAGCTGTTTTTT. Its protein product is CASSLAGGSGELFF. V and J are TRBV28 and TRBJ2-2; 8 nucleotides match TRBD2. The ends lost 2 bases at V and 6 bases at J; junction bases unmatched: 2. Per germline, CDR1 MDHEN and CDR2 SYDVKM. The CDR3 runs 14 residues.

This chain links TRBV4-1 with TRBJ1-1; 12 bases are a match to TRBD1. This CDR3 is 16 amino acids long. V dropped 4 bases and J dropped 4; count of bases not matched to a gene: 7. CDR1 is MGHRA and CDR2 is YSYEKL in the germline V gene. The CDR3 loop is CASSPGQGALVTEAFF. CDR3 sequence (DNA): TGCGCCAGCAGCCCGGGACAGGGGGCGTTGGTCACTGAAGCTTTCTTT.

The CDR3 region has the DNA TGTGCCAGCAGCATCGGGCCCGCGGGGGAGCAGTACTTC. Translated, it gives CASSIGPAGEQYF. This chain uses TRBV9 with TRBJ2-7; D is perhaps TRBD2 (6 bases). Trimming stripped 4 bases from V and 7 bases from J, with 15 bases between. The CDR3 has 13 amino acids. Germline loops: CDR1 SGDLS, CDR2 YYNGEE.

The V and J genes are TRBV11-3 and TRBJ2-2, with TRBD2 matching 11 bases. CDR1 is SGHNT, CDR2 YENEEA, per germline. Trimming at V came to 2 bases and at J to 3 bases, leaving 14 bases not matched to a gene. This CDR3 has 20 amino acids. The CDR3: CASSLSTGLAGLWDTGELFF. CDR3 sequence (DNA): TGTGCCAGCAGCTTATCTACAGGACTAGCGGGCCTTTGGGACACCGGGGAGCTGTTTTTT.

The J gene is TRBJ1-6, the V gene TRBV6-6, with 7 bases that match TRBD1. The germline V gene has CDR1 MNHNY and CDR2 SVGAGI (reference sequence). The CDR3 length is 15 residues. V lost 5 bases, J lost 7 bases, and 8 bases stayed unmatched. CDR3 protein: CASSVLTGNNSPLHF. The CDR3, as DNA: TGTGCCAGCAGTGTCCTGACAGGGAACAATTCACCCCTCCACTTT.

V usage is TRBV28 and J usage is TRBJ2-1; 9 nucleotides agree with TRBD2. Trimming at V came to 3 bases and at J to 4 bases, leaving 10 bases not matched to a gene. This CDR3 region has 17 residues. Germline values: CDR1 MDHEN, CDR2 SYDVKM. The chain's CDR3 is CASSFPASGESYNEQFF. The CDR3 DNA follows: TGTGCCAGCAGTTTTCCAGCTAGCGGGGAGTCATACAATGAGCAGTTCTTC.

The chain has TRBV4-3 and TRBJ2-7; a weak D match, TRBD1 (6 bases). V lost 3 bases and J 3 bases, leaving 21 bases between the germline ends. CDR3 length: 17 amino acids. Looked up from germline, CDR1 is LGHNA and CDR2 is YSLEER. CDR3 sequence (DNA): TGCGCCAGCAGCCAGTTGTGTTGGGACCCAGGGGACTACGAGCAGTACTTC. Amino acids: CASSQLCWDPGDYEQYF.

The chain combines TRBV7-9 with TRBJ2-3; D might be TRBD2 (6 bases). Germline values: CDR1 SEHNR, CDR2 FQNEAQ (reference sequence). CDR3 size: 18 residues. V dropped 2 bases and J dropped 2 bases, with 20 bases sitting between them. CDR3 nucleotides: TGTGCCAGCAGCTTACCCCAACCTAGCGAACAATACACAGATACGCAGTATTTT. Translated: CASSLPQPSEQYTDTQYF.

The gene calls are TRBV7-8 and TRBJ1-5; possibly TRBD1 for D (5 bases). V lost 1 base to trimming and J lost 1 base, with 17 bases between them. Looked up from germline, CDR1 is SGHVS and CDR2 is FQNEAQ. The CDR3 runs 18 residues. The CDR3 reads CASSLGGVGEVSNQPQHF. The CDR3 DNA is TGTGCCAGCAGCTTAGGGGGGGTAGGGGAGGTAAGCAATCAGCCCCAGCATTTT.

V and J are TRBV7-9 and TRBJ2-7, with 10 bases matching TRBD1. V lost 5 bases, J lost 4 bases, and 5 bases stayed unmatched. Germline V gene lookup returns CDR1 SEHNR and CDR2 FQNEAQ (reference sequence). The CDR3 covers 14 residues. For the CDR3, the DNA is TGTGCCAGCAGCGAGCCGGGACAGGGGTACGAGCAGTACTTC. Amino acids: CASSEPGQGYEQYF.

The CDR3 region has the DNA TGTGCCAGCAGCCCGGAAACGAATGAGCAGTTCTTC. Protein product: CASSPETNEQFF. This rearrangement joins TRBV9 to TRBJ2-1; D unclear. CDR1 is SGDLS, CDR2 YYNGEE, per germline. The CDR3 has 12 amino acids. Trimming cost V 4 bases and J 7 bases, with 9 bases left between them.

The gene calls are TRBV9 and TRBJ1-3; the D gene is possibly TRBD1 (6 bases). This CDR3 has 15 amino acids. Deletions cut 4 bases from V and 0 bases from J, with 11 bases between. Germline CDR1 is SGDLS and CDR2 is YYNGEE. The CDR3 DNA is TGTGCCAGCAGCCTTGGACAGACCTCTGGAAACACCATATATTTT. Its protein is CASSLGQTSGNTIYF.

The chain carries TRBV4-3 and TRBJ2-1, with 10 bases aligning to TRBD2. The CDR3 runs to 16 residues. V trimming: 4 bases; J trimming: 5 bases; junction bases outside the gene matches: 8. Looked up from germline, CDR1 is LGHNA and CDR2 is YSLEER. The CDR3 nucleotides read TGCGCCAGCAGCCGCGGACTAGCGGAGACTAACAATGAGCAGTTCTTC. Its translation: CASSRGLAETNNEQFF.